This entry features one T cell receptor beta chain sequence. The data derive from a study of blood T cell repertoires in COVID-19. Generated by immunoSEQ multiplex PCR, the TCRdb table keeps only in-frame clones and is missing some. The profile shows under 250,000 clones, around 88% of them singletons. This CDR3 spans 16 amino acids. The germline CDR1 and CDR2 sequences are SGHKS and YYEKEE (reference sequence). V was clipped by 3 bases and J by 8 bases; unmatched bases: 16. Sequencing was done on a sample of peripheral blood. The TCR sequence derives from a man older than 75 with acute or convalescent COVID-19. The genes are TRBV5-5 and TRBJ1-2; 7 nucleotides match TRBD1. The CDR3 spells CASSSLQGTEGGGYTF. The CDR3, as DNA: TGTGCCAGCAGCTCACTACAGGGGACGGAGGGAGGAGGCTACACCTTC.